The 30 T cell receptor beta chains reported below all come from one sample, sequenced in a study of Ad26.COV2.S vaccination and SARS-CoV-2 variants. Only in-frame clones appear in the TCRdb table, and some are missing; sequencing was by immunoSEQ multiplex PCR. The table has 46,000 or so clones, roughly 83% seen once. The sequenced sample was peripheral blood, obtained after recovery from COVID-19. Every receptor here comes from a human donor who had recovered from COVID-19.

The CDR3 region has the DNA TGCGCCAGCAGCTTACGGGGGGCGAGAGAGACCCAGTACTTC. This gives the protein CASSLRGARETQYF. The V gene is TRBV5-1, the J gene TRBJ2-5, with TRBD2 as a possible D gene (7 bases). From germline, CDR1 is SGHRS and CDR2 YFSETQ. This CDR3 is built from 14 residues. The V end lost 2 bases, the J end lost 4 bases, and 12 bases lay between the germline ends.

This clone was counted a single time. The V gene is TRBV13, the J gene TRBJ1-1; D is unclear. Germline V gene data show CDR1 as PRHDT and CDR2 as FYEKMQ (reference sequence). The CDR3 is made up of 13 amino acids. V was shortened by 4 bases and J by 4 bases, with 10 bases between the two germline ends. The CDR3 here is CASSWFEGTEAFF. The CDR3 nucleotides are TGTGCCAGCAGCTGGTTCGAGGGCACTGAAGCTTTCTTT.

The rearrangement joins TRBV18 to TRBJ2-3; 8 bases fit TRBD2. Looked up from germline, CDR1 is KGHSH and CDR2 is LQKENI. The CDR3 extends over 15 amino acids. V lost 4 bases to trimming and J lost 1 base; unmatched junction nucleotides: 4. CDR3 sequence: CASSLQLAGTDTQYF. CDR3 DNA: TGTGCCAGCTCACTGCAACTAGCGGGCACAGATACGCAGTATTTT.

V usage is TRBV7-8 and J usage is TRBJ2-4; 8 positions agree with TRBD2. The CDR3 loop spans 17 amino acids. V shed 1 base and J 6 bases; nucleotides not matched to a gene: 11. Germline lookup yields CDR1 SGHVS and CDR2 FQNEAQ. CDR3: CASSLDPAGTRVNIQYF. As DNA, the CDR3 is TGTGCCAGCAGCTTAGATCCAGCCGGGACTAGAGTAAACATTCAGTACTTC.

The chain joins TRBV24-1 to TRBJ1-5, with D tentatively TRBD1 (5 bases). CDR1 KGHDR and CDR2 SFDVKD come from the germline V gene. Trimming shortened V by 3 bases and J by 2 bases, and 16 bases separated the two germline ends. The CDR3 is 17 residues long. The CDR3 protein is CATSDAAGRGGNQPQHF. CDR3 bases: TGTGCCACCAGTGATGCGGCAGGTCGGGGCGGCAATCAGCCCCAGCATTTT.

The chain employs TRBV19 and TRBJ2-1; tentative D call: TRBD1 (5 bases). CDR3 size: 14 residues. V was shortened by 3 bases and J by 8 bases, with 14 bases between the two germline ends. CDR1 LNHDA and CDR2 SQIVND come from the germline V gene (reference sequence). DNA for the CDR3: TGTGCCAGTAGTATCGGACACCCACTCGATGAGCAGTTCTTC. This translates into CASSIGHPLDEQFF.

The chain carries TRBV5-1 and TRBJ1-4, with 8 bases lining up with TRBD1. V shed 4 bases, J shed 3 bases, and the junction held 2 bases outside the gene matches. The CDR3 is 14 residues long. Germline CDR1 is SGHRS and CDR2 is YFSETQ. CDR3 region: CASSPDRANEKLFF. Here the CDR3 DNA reads TGCGCCAGCAGCCCGGACAGGGCTAATGAAAAACTGTTTTTT.

The chain combines TRBV2 with TRBJ1-5; possible D gene TRBD1, 5 bases. The germline V gene encodes CDR1 SNHLY and CDR2 FYNNEI. The V end was cut by 6 bases, the J end by 3 bases, with 15 bases between. The CDR3 contains 15 residues. The CDR3 nucleotides read TGTGCCAGCAGCCCCCGGAGACAGCTCAATCAGCCCCAGCATTTT. Translating it yields CASSPRRQLNQPQHF. The entire variable domain, with the rest obtained from reference TRBV2 and TRBJ1-5, is as follows: EPEVTQTPSHQVTQMGQEVILRCVPISNHLYFYWYRQILGQKVEFLVSFYNNEISEKSEIFDDQFSVERPDGSNFTLKIRSTKLEDSAMYFCASSPRRQLNQPQHFGDGTRLSIL.

The rearrangement uses TRBV5-1 and TRBJ2-3, with 12 bases that match TRBD2. Trimming removed 0 bases from V and 5 bases from J; junction bases left unmatched: 1. Germline V CDR1 and CDR2: SGHRS, YFSETQ. The CDR3 extends over 15 amino acids. Here the CDR3 reads CASSLGLAGEDTQYF. The CDR3 DNA is TGCGCCAGCAGCTTGGGACTAGCGGGGGAAGATACGCAGTATTTT. The full variable domain, in which reference TRBV5-1 and TRBJ2-3 provide the parts outside the CDR3, is KAGVTQTPRYLIKTRGQQVTLSCSPISGHRSVSWYQQTPGQGLQFLFEYFSETQRNKGNFPGRFSGRQFSNSRSEMNVSTLELGDSALYLCASSLGLAGEDTQYFGPGTRLTVL.

The rearrangement links TRBV11-2 to TRBJ2-2; maybe TRBD1 (6 bases). The V and J ends lost 3 bases and 1 base respectively, with 18 bases between them. Per germline, CDR1 SGHAT and CDR2 FQNNGV. The CDR3 runs 18 residues. Here the CDR3 DNA reads TGTGCCAGCAGCTTCCCTCCGGGACATCTTATGAACACCGGGGAGCTGTTTTTT. Translating it yields CASSFPPGHLMNTGELFF.

The V call is TRBV19, the J call TRBJ1-1; D unresolved. The germline V gene has CDR1 LNHDA and CDR2 SQIVND (reference sequence). CDR3 length: 12 amino acids. Deletions cut 7 bases from V and 1 base from J, with 7 bases between. The CDR3 region is CASTIGNTEAFF. CDR3 DNA sequence: TGTGCCAGTACAATAGGGAACACTGAAGCTTTCTTT.

The V call is TRBV3-1 (or the pseudogene TRBV3-2), the J call TRBJ2-1; D is unclear. The CDR3 consists of 15 residues. In germline, CDR1 is LGHDT, CDR2 YNNKEL (reference sequence). Trimming removed 0 bases at V and 4 bases at J, with 10 bases between. Here the CDR3 reads CASSQELSRYNEQFF. CDR3 nucleotide sequence: TGTGCCAGCAGCCAAGAACTGAGTCGATACAATGAGCAGTTCTTC.

This clone was seen once. The V and J genes are TRBV29-1 and TRBJ2-5, with TRBD1 matching 8 bases. V shed 2 bases and J 2 bases; nucleotides not matched to a gene: 4. The germline V gene encodes CDR1 SQVTM and CDR2 ANQGSEA. The CDR3 has 14 amino acids. DNA of the CDR3: TGCAGCGTTGAAAAGGACAGGGTACAAGAGACCCAGTACTTC. Protein product: CSVEKDRVQETQYF.

The CDR3 loop is CASSFDRTQETQYF. For the CDR3, the DNA is TGTGCCAGCAGCTTCGACAGGACACAAGAGACCCAGTACTTC. V gene TRBV7-2 combines with J gene TRBJ2-5, with a possible D match to TRBD1 (6 bases). V was trimmed by 3 bases and J by 2 bases, leaving 10 bases between them. Germline V lookup: CDR1 SGHTA, CDR2 FQGNSA. This CDR3 is built from 14 residues.

The chain links TRBV7-2 to TRBJ1-6; 7 positions match TRBD1. Germline trimming cut 5 bases from V and 4 bases from J; bases unmatched to any gene: 8. Per the germline V gene, CDR1 is SGHTA and CDR2 is FQGNSA. The CDR3 loop spans 16 amino acids. DNA for the CDR3: TGTGCCAGCAGCGTCCGGACAGGACGATATAATTCACCCCTCCACTTT. Protein sequence: CASSVRTGRYNSPLHF.

The chain has TRBV20-1 and TRBJ2-2, with 8 bases lining up with TRBD1. The germline gives CDR1 DFQATT, CDR2 SNEGSKA (reference sequence). V shed 8 bases, J shed 5 bases, and the junction held 1 base outside the gene matches. This CDR3 is built from 11 residues. CDR3 in amino acids: CSTGGTGELFF. DNA of the CDR3: TGCAGTACAGGGGGTACCGGGGAGCTGTTTTTT.

This sequence joins TRBV14 and TRBJ2-3; 13 bases agree with TRBD2. The J segment lost 6 bases and the V segment lost 4 bases, leaving 7 bases of the junction unmatched. The CDR3 spans 16 residues. Germline V gives CDR1 SGHDN, CDR2 FVKESK. This CDR3 is CASSRGLAGAGDTQYF. For the CDR3, the DNA is TGTGCCAGCAGCCGAGGACTAGCGGGGGCGGGGGATACGCAGTATTTT. The full variable domain, rest sourced from reference TRBV14 and TRBJ2-3, is EAGVTQFPSHSVIEKGQTVTLRCDPISGHDNLYWYRRVMGKEIKFLLHFVKESKQDESGMPNNRFLAERTGGTYSTLKVQPAELEDSGVYFCASSRGLAGAGDTQYFGPGTRLTVL.

This chain links TRBV3-1 (or the pseudogene TRBV3-2) with TRBJ2-2, with 8 bases fitting TRBD2. With V trimmed by 3 bases and J by 5 bases, 5 bases remained unmatched. Germline CDR1 reads LGHDT; CDR2 reads YNNKEL (reference sequence). The CDR3 has 15 amino acids. Written as DNA, the CDR3 is TGTGCCAGCAGCCAGTTAGCGGGAAGGACCGGGGAGCTGTTTTTT. It encodes CASSQLAGRTGELFF.

The chain has TRBV7-9 and TRBJ1-6; unclear D gene. CDR1 and CDR2 (germline): SEHNR, FQNEAQ (reference sequence). Trimming took off 1 base at V and 9 bases at J, with 7 bases between the two ends. This CDR3 comprises 13 residues. CDR3 region: CASSLDFGSPLHF. CDR3 DNA sequence: TGTGCCAGCAGCTTAGATTTTGGTTCACCCCTCCACTTT.

V usage is TRBV30 and J usage is TRBJ1-2; 11 bases agree with TRBD1. Unmatched junction bases numbered 1, after V lost 4 bases and J lost 6 bases. Germline CDR1 reads GTSNPN; CDR2 reads SVGIG (reference sequence). The CDR3 covers 12 residues. The CDR3 loop reads CAWTGQGDGYTF. The CDR3 nucleotides are TGTGCCTGGACGGGACAGGGGGATGGCTACACCTTC.

The gene calls are TRBV6-2 or TRBV6-3 and TRBJ1-2; a weak D match, TRBD1 (6 bases). Germline-derived CDR1 and CDR2 are MNHEY and SVGEGT. This CDR3 has 13 amino acids. The V end was cut by 5 bases, the J end by 8 bases, with 15 bases between. This CDR3 is CASSPEGGRGYTF. CDR3 bases: TGTGCCAGCAGTCCAGAGGGGGGACGGGGCTACACCTTC.

This clone has a handful of counts. The chain combines TRBV7-9 with TRBJ2-3, with 8 bases identical to TRBD1. In germline, CDR1 is SEHNR, CDR2 FQNEAQ (reference sequence). CDR3 length equals 16 residues. The ends lost 4 bases at V and 4 bases at J; junction bases unmatched: 10. This chain's CDR3 is CASSSGTGPLADTQYF. The CDR3, as DNA: TGTGCCAGCAGCTCGGGGACAGGCCCTTTAGCAGATACGCAGTATTTT. Full variable domain (outside the CDR3, taken from reference TRBV7-9 and TRBJ2-3): DTGVSQNPRHKITKRGQNVTFRCDPISEHNRLYWYRQTLGQGPEFLTYFQNEAQLEKSRLLSDRFSAERPKGSFSTLEIQRTEQGDSAMYLCASSSGTGPLADTQYFGPGTRLTVL.

In this sample, this clone turned up once. V usage is TRBV25-1 and J usage is TRBJ1-2; 8 positions agree with TRBD1. The length of the CDR3 is 15 residues. The junction had 6 bases not matched to a gene; V was cut back by 3 bases and J by 3 bases. The V gene's germline CDR1 is MGHDK and CDR2 SYGVNS. The CDR3 sequence: CASSDALTGDYGYTF. The CDR3 nucleotides read TGTGCCAGCAGTGATGCCCTGACAGGGGACTATGGCTACACCTTC.

V gene TRBV24-1 combines with J gene TRBJ2-1; TRBD2 aligns across 9 bases. This CDR3 is 16 amino acids long. V dropped 2 bases and J dropped 6; count of bases not matched to a gene: 7. In germline, CDR1 is KGHDR, CDR2 SFDVKD. CDR3 DNA sequence: TGTGCCACCAGTGATTCTTTAGCGGGAGAGGGCAATGAGCAGTTCTTC. Amino acid sequence: CATSDSLAGEGNEQFF.

The chain recombines TRBV14 with TRBJ1-1; a possible D gene is TRBD1 (5 bases). The CDR3 consists of 14 residues. Trimming took 1 base from V and 4 from J, leaving 10 bases between them. Germline CDR1 SGHDN, CDR2 FVKESK. CDR3 region: CASSQGGGSTEAFF. CDR3 coding DNA: TGTGCCAGCAGCCAAGGGGGGGGATCCACTGAAGCTTTCTTT.

This CDR3 reads CASSSGGYEQYF. DNA for the CDR3: TGTGCCAGCAGTTCAGGGGGCTACGAGCAGTACTTC. This sequence joins TRBV6-2 or TRBV6-3 and TRBJ2-7; the match to TRBD1 covers 7 bases. The trim removed 4 bases at V and 3 bases at J, leaving 0 bases unmatched. Germline V CDR1 and CDR2: MNHEY, SVGEGT. The length of the CDR3 is 12 residues.

This chain joins TRBV2 and TRBJ1-2, with D possibly matching TRBD1 (6 bases). The CDR3 consists of 15 residues. Trimming shortened V by 7 bases and J by 2 bases, and 17 bases separated the two germline ends. Germline CDR1 SNHLY, CDR2 FYNNEI. CDR3 amino acids: CASTGDGDTNYGYTF. DNA of the CDR3: TGTGCCAGCACCGGGGATGGGGACACAAACTATGGCTACACCTTC.

This clone has just a few counts. The chain has TRBV27 and TRBJ2-2, with D possibly being TRBD1 or TRBD2 (5 bases each). This CDR3 comprises 15 residues. The V gene lost 5 bases and the J gene lost 4 bases, with 14 bases spanning the gap. CDR1 is MNHEY and CDR2 is SMNVEV in the germline V gene (reference sequence). In DNA, the CDR3 is TGTGCCAGCAGTCTGGGACGCCCGGGCACCGGGGAGCTGTTTTTT. Translation gives CASSLGRPGTGELFF.

The chain recombines TRBV27 with TRBJ1-2; 7 bases are shared with TRBD1. From germline, CDR1 is MNHEY and CDR2 SMNVEV (reference sequence). V lost 5 bases and J lost 7; bases outside the gene matches: 10. CDR3 length: 14 residues. In DNA form, the CDR3 reads TGTGCCAGCAGTCCCCCCGACAGGGTTGGTGGCTACACCTTC. Amino acids: CASSPPDRVGGYTF.

The chain recombines TRBV19 with TRBJ1-1, with no clear D. There are 13 residues in the CDR3. The V and J ends lost 2 bases and 6 bases respectively, with 10 bases between them. The germline CDR1 and CDR2 sequences are LNHDA and SQIVND (reference sequence). In DNA, the CDR3 is TGTGCCAGTAGTATACACCGGGAGCCTGAAGCTTTCTTT. Its protein is CASSIHREPEAFF.